A selection of T cell receptor beta chains follows, all from one sample in a study of blood T cells in healthy people across ages. TCRdb re-called the 5' RACE reads through MiXCR, storing one row per CDR3 protein. Of 550,000 to 750,000 distinct CDR3 sequences listed, roughly 20% are singletons. The material sequenced was blood. The source of these receptors is a man between 65 and 85 years old in good health. Both conserved end residues are part of each CDR3. A D gene is named only where the DNA matches it firmly. The size field is filled for only some rows; it gives once, few, many or a size class.

V: TRBV12-3/TRBV12-4
J: TRBJ2-5
size: few
D: -
CDR3: CASSYGYARQTQYF
DNA: TGTGCCAGCAGTTATGGGTACGCTCGGCAGACCCAGTACTTC

V: TRBV20-1
J: TRBJ1-2
size: few
D: -
CDR3: CSAPQSNYGYTF
DNA: TGCAGTGCCCCGCAGAGTAACTATGGCTACACCTTC

V: TRBV2
J: TRBJ1-2
size: once
D: -
CDR3: CASSEFREGYGYTF
DNA: TGTGCCAGCAGTGAGTTCAGGGAAGGCTATGGCTACACCTTC

V: TRBV30
J: TRBJ1-5
size: few
D: TRBD1
CDR3: CAWSVQGDQPQHF
DNA: TGTGCCTGGAGTGTACAGGGGGATCAGCCCCAGCATTTT

V: TRBV24-1
J: TRBJ2-1
size: -
D: -
CDR3: CATSVGGSYNEQFF
DNA: TGTGCCACCAGTGTGGGGGGCTCCTACAATGAGCAGTTCTTC

V: TRBV7-9
J: TRBJ2-6
size: few
D: -
CDR3: CASSLGQDVSGANVLTF
DNA: TGTGCCAGCAGCTTAGGACAGGACGTCTCTGGGGCCAACGTCCTGACTTTC

V: TRBV5-1
J: TRBJ2-2
size: few
D: TRBD2
CDR3: CASSLELAGNTGELFF
DNA: TGCGCCAGCAGCTTGGAACTAGCGGGAAACACCGGGGAGCTGTTTTTT

V: TRBV6-6
J: TRBJ2-7
size: -
D: TRBD1
CDR3: CASTPGDRAPYEQYF
DNA: TGTGCCAGCACCCCGGGGGACAGGGCTCCCTACGAGCAGTACTTC

V: TRBV6-1
J: TRBJ1-5
size: -
D: -
CDR3: CAIMGQSNQPQHF
DNA: TGTGCCATCATGGGGCAGAGCAATCAGCCCCAGCATTTT

V: TRBV7-2
J: TRBJ1-1
size: few
D: TRBD1
CDR3: CASSLVAGGVNTEAFF
DNA: TGTGCCAGCAGCTTAGTGGCAGGGGGGGTGAACACTGAAGCTTTCTTT

V: TRBV20-1
J: TRBJ2-3
size: many
D: -
CDR3: CSAAPGVETDTQYF
DNA: TGCAGTGCTGCCCCGGGGGTTGAGACAGATACGCAGTATTTT

V: TRBV20-1
J: TRBJ2-7
size: many
D: TRBD1
CDR3: CSASGTGYEQYF
DNA: TGCAGTGCCTCCGGGACAGGCTACGAGCAGTACTTC

V: TRBV5-1
J: TRBJ1-3
size: -
D: TRBD1
CDR3: CASSSDRTSGNTIYF
DNA: TGCGCCAGCAGCTCGGACAGGACCTCTGGAAACACCATATATTTT

V: TRBV6-5
J: TRBJ2-3
size: -
D: -
CDR3: CASSYRTGKGADTQYF
DNA: TGTGCCAGCAGTTACAGAACGGGGAAAGGGGCAGATACGCAGTATTTT

V: TRBV20-1
J: TRBJ2-1
size: few
D: -
CDR3: CSAEYNEQFF
DNA: TGCAGTGCTGAATACAATGAGCAGTTCTTC

V: TRBV29-1
J: TRBJ2-7
size: -
D: -
CDR3: CSVVRDYEQYF
DNA: TGCAGCGTGGTCAGAGACTACGAGCAGTACTTC

V: TRBV20-1
J: TRBJ2-5
size: few
D: -
CDR3: CSARDRGVRETQYF
DNA: TGCAGTGCTAGAGATCGCGGGGTCCGAGAGACCCAGTACTTC

V: TRBV7-9
J: TRBJ1-5
size: -
D: -
CDR3: CASSFFLGGSNQPQHF
DNA: TGTGCCAGCAGCTTTTTTTTGGGGGGTAGCAATCAGCCCCAGCATTTT

V: TRBV6-6
J: TRBJ2-5
size: few
D: TRBD1
CDR3: CASSYRTGLQETQYF
DNA: TGTGCCAGCAGTTACAGGACAGGGCTCCAAGAGACCCAGTACTTC

V: TRBV6-2/TRBV6-3
J: TRBJ2-7
size: -
D: -
CDR3: CASSYPMGGTSYGQYF
DNA: TGTGCCAGCAGTTACCCCATGGGCGGGACCTCCTACGGGCAGTACTTC

V: TRBV10-3
J: TRBJ2-6
size: -
D: -
CDR3: CAISGGSKSSGANVLTF
DNA: TGTGCCATCAGTGGGGGGTCGAAAAGCTCTGGGGCCAACGTCCTGACTTTC

V: TRBV20-1
J: TRBJ2-3
size: -
D: -
CDR3: CSAIGAGTDTQYF
DNA: TGCAGTGCCATAGGGGCGGGGACAGATACGCAGTATTTT

V: TRBV29-1
J: TRBJ2-1
size: -
D: -
CDR3: CSVVHLNEQFF
DNA: TGCAGCGTTGTTCACCTCAATGAGCAGTTCTTC

V: TRBV5-1
J: TRBJ2-1
size: many
D: -
CDR3: CASSPGGGSYNEQFF
DNA: TGTGCCAGCAGCCCAGGGGGGGGCAGCTACAATGAGCAGTTCTTC

V: TRBV28
J: TRBJ2-4
size: few
D: -
CDR3: CASRNPGLSKNIQYF
DNA: TGTGCCAGCAGGAATCCCGGTTTATCCAAAAACATTCAGTACTTC

V: TRBV12-3/TRBV12-4
J: TRBJ2-1
size: many
D: TRBD2
CDR3: CASSYSGRADHNEQFF
DNA: TGTGCCAGCAGTTACAGCGGGAGGGCGGATCACAATGAGCAGTTCTTC

V: TRBV6-1
J: TRBJ1-2
size: few
D: -
CDR3: CASSDSRGYGYTF
DNA: TGTGCCAGCAGTGATTCTCGGGGCTATGGCTACACCTTC

V: TRBV29-1
J: TRBJ2-3
size: few
D: TRBD2
CDR3: CSVLQREGRDTQYF
DNA: TGCAGCGTCCTCCAGCGGGAGGGCCGGGATACGCAGTATTTT

V: TRBV27
J: TRBJ2-7
size: -
D: -
CDR3: CATNRDIQYEQYF
DNA: TGTGCCACCAACCGGGACATACAATACGAGCAGTACTTC

V: TRBV4-3
J: TRBJ2-1
size: few
D: -
CDR3: CASSQDQTGTYNEQFF
DNA: TGCGCCAGCAGCCAAGATCAAACGGGAACCTACAATGAGCAGTTCTTC

V: TRBV6-2/TRBV6-3
J: TRBJ2-4
size: many
D: -
CDR3: CASSLAGQGITAKNIQYF
DNA: TGTGCCAGCAGCCTGGCTGGCCAGGGGATTACAGCCAAAAACATTCAGTACTTC

V: TRBV20-1
J: TRBJ1-4
size: few
D: TRBD1
CDR3: CSARKTGTNEKLFF
DNA: TGCAGTGCTAGAAAGACAGGGACCAATGAAAAACTGTTTTTT

V: TRBV7-2
J: TRBJ1-6
size: -
D: -
CDR3: CASSNWGSTSPLHF
DNA: TGTGCCAGCAGTAACTGGGGGTCGACTTCACCCCTCCACTTT

V: TRBV6-5
J: TRBJ1-1
size: -
D: -
CDR3: CASSYGWGPGTEAFF
DNA: TGTGCCAGCAGTTACGGCTGGGGCCCGGGGACTGAAGCTTTCTTT

V: TRBV5-1
J: TRBJ2-1
size: few
D: TRBD1
CDR3: CASSLEQGASEQLF
DNA: TGCGCCAGCAGCTTGGAACAGGGGGCTAGTGAGCAGCTCTTC

V: TRBV7-2
J: TRBJ2-1
size: -
D: -
CDR3: CASSSGRSTRGEQFF
DNA: TGTGCCAGCAGCTCAGGTCGTAGTACTAGGGGTGAGCAGTTCTTC

V: TRBV29-1
J: TRBJ2-1
size: -
D: TRBD1
CDR3: CSVGAQVGQGADEQFF
DNA: TGCAGCGTTGGCGCCCAAGTCGGGCAGGGGGCCGATGAGCAGTTCTTC

V: TRBV20-1
J: TRBJ2-4
size: -
D: TRBD2
CDR3: CSARTFTSGSKNIQYF
DNA: TGCAGTGCTAGAACCTTCACTAGCGGGTCCAAAAACATTCAGTACTTC

V: TRBV25-1
J: TRBJ2-5
size: few
D: -
CDR3: CASSEYGARGGEQYF
DNA: TGTGCCAGCAGTGAATACGGGGCCAGGGGAGGTGAGCAGTACTTC

V: TRBV4-1
J: TRBJ2-1
size: -
D: TRBD2
CDR3: CASSRGPGTSGDNEQFF
DNA: TGCGCCAGCAGCCGCGGGCCGGGGACTAGCGGAGACAATGAGCAGTTCTTC

V: TRBV12-3/TRBV12-4
J: TRBJ2-5
size: -
D: TRBD2
CDR3: CASSPWTSGSPYQETQYF
DNA: TGTGCCAGCAGTCCTTGGACTAGCGGGAGCCCCTACCAAGAGACCCAGTACTTC

V: TRBV5-1
J: TRBJ2-5
size: -
D: -
CDR3: CASSIGLETQYF
DNA: TGCGCCAGCAGCATTGGGTTAGAGACCCAGTACTTC

V: TRBV29-1
J: TRBJ1-1
size: -
D: -
CDR3: CSATGGRITEAFF
DNA: TGCAGCGCCACGGGGGGGAGGATCACTGAAGCTTTCTTT

V: TRBV6-6
J: TRBJ2-7
size: -
D: -
CDR3: CASSQQSSGSSYEQYF
DNA: TGTGCCAGCAGTCAACAGTCCAGCGGAAGCTCCTACGAGCAGTACTTC

V: TRBV10-3
J: TRBJ2-4
size: many
D: TRBD1
CDR3: CAISRQGGDIQYF
DNA: TGTGCCATCAGTAGACAGGGTGGGGACATTCAGTACTTC

V: TRBV9
J: TRBJ1-4
size: few
D: TRBD1
CDR3: CASSGHQGAVTNEKLFF
DNA: TGTGCCAGCAGCGGCCATCAGGGGGCCGTAACTAATGAAAAACTGTTTTTT

V: TRBV10-1
J: TRBJ2-2
size: -
D: -
CDR3: CASSESAGNGELFF
DNA: TGCGCCAGCAGTGAGTCGGCGGGGAATGGGGAGCTGTTTTTT

V: TRBV6-2/TRBV6-3
J: TRBJ1-5
size: -
D: TRBD1
CDR3: CASSYYRGSNQPQHF
DNA: TGTGCCAGCAGCTATTACAGGGGTAGCAATCAGCCCCAGCATTTT